The 8 T cell receptor beta chains listed next were all sequenced from one sample in a study of Graves' ophthalmopathy and Graves' hyperthyroidism. The authors amplified TCR beta CDR3 regions, and they did so from RNA transcripts for repertoire sequencing. A first-round RT-PCR used HTBI primers, followed by a second-round multiplex PCR. TCRdb re-derived calls from the multiplex PCR reads in MiXCR, one entry per CDR3 protein. The table records approximately 640,000 distinct CDR3 sequences, approximately 39% of them present only once. The specimen sequenced was peripheral blood. All receptors derive from an adult man with Graves' ophthalmopathy.

This chain uses TRBV5-5 with TRBJ1-2; D call uncertain. The CDR3 is made up of 14 amino acids. In germline, CDR1 is SGHKS, CDR2 YYEKEE (reference sequence). V lost 4 bases, J lost 2 bases, and 12 bases lay in between. For the CDR3, the DNA is TGTGCCAGCAGCGCCCGCCGGGGAAACTATGGCTACACCTTC. Translated, it gives CASSARRGNYGYTF.

This chain joins TRBV10-2 and TRBJ1-1; unclear D gene. V was cut by 8 bases and J by 1 base, with 17 bases left in between. The CDR3 spans 15 residues. Per germline, CDR1 WSHSY and CDR2 SAAADI. CDR3: CASLIPNQKNTEAFF. The CDR3, as DNA: TGCGCCAGCCTCATCCCGAACCAGAAGAACACTGAAGCTTTCTTT.

This rearrangement joins TRBV12-3 or TRBV12-4 to TRBJ2-3; D gene ambiguous. The V end lost 6 bases, the J end lost 1 base, and 11 bases lay between the germline ends. The CDR3 runs 14 residues. As DNA, the CDR3 is TGTGCCAGCAGCCGGAACGAAGGCACAGATACGCAGTATTTT. Its translation is CASSRNEGTDTQYF.

The rearrangement uses TRBV7-8 and TRBJ2-7; TRBD2 matches at 11 bases. Germline lookup yields CDR1 SGHVS and CDR2 FQNEAQ. The V gene end was trimmed by 8 bases and the J gene end by 4 bases; junction bases not matched to a gene: 10. The CDR3 is 15 amino acids. The CDR3 reads CASSSLAGGRYEQYF. The CDR3 coding sequence is TGTGCCAGCTCATCGCTAGCGGGGGGCCGTTACGAGCAGTACTTC.

This clonotype occurred many times. The V gene is TRBV7-9, the J gene TRBJ1-1, with no clear D. Trimming removed 2 bases from V and 4 bases from J, with 8 bases in between. Per germline, CDR1 SEHNR and CDR2 FQNEAQ (reference sequence). The CDR3 is 13 amino acids. The CDR3 region is CASSLSVSTEAFF. DNA for the CDR3: TGTGCCAGCAGCTTATCAGTGAGCACTGAAGCTTTCTTT.

The CDR3 DNA sequence: TGTGCCAGCAGCTCCCTTATGCTCCGAGCCTACGAGCAGTACTTC. It encodes CASSSLMLRAYEQYF. The V call is TRBV7-8, the J call TRBJ2-7; unclear D gene. Trimming took 4 bases from V and 2 from J, leaving 15 bases between them. The germline V gene has CDR1 SGHVS and CDR2 FQNEAQ. The CDR3 spans 15 residues.

As regards this clonotype: A junction boundary mismatches the germline segment, possibly from a read error. The V and J genes are TRBV19 and TRBJ1-5; D gene uncertain. The CDR3 loop spans 16 amino acids. Germline lookup yields CDR1 LNHDA and CDR2 SQIVND (reference sequence). CDR3 nucleotides: TGTGCCAGTTTACCATTTCTCGAGATAGGCAATCAGCCCCGGCATTTT. It specifies CASLPFLEIGNQPRHF.

This clonotype appeared many times. This sequence joins TRBV20-1 and TRBJ2-7; D might be TRBD1 (6 bases). Germline values: CDR1 DFQATT, CDR2 SNEGSKA (reference sequence). The V and J ends lost 0 bases and 3 bases respectively, with 9 bases between them. The CDR3 consists of 13 residues. CDR3: CSAREWGRYEQYF. In DNA, the CDR3 is TGCAGTGCTAGAGAATGGGGGCGCTACGAGCAGTACTTC.